These 30 T cell receptor beta chains originate from one sample sequenced in a study of graft-versus-host responses after intestinal transplantation. For these receptors, no antigen is known. The method was immunoSEQ multiplex PCR; TCRdb's version includes in-frame clones alone and lacks a portion of them. In the table there are about 98,000 clones, roughly four fifths of which are singletons. Specimen: unstimulated CD8+ T cells sorted from spleen or lymph node cells, collected before intestinal transplant. These receptors were collected from a human donor who received an intestinal transplant.

The gene calls are TRBV6-1 and TRBJ2-5; 7 bases align to TRBD1. The CDR3 length is 13 residues. With V trimmed by 7 bases and J by 3 bases, 5 bases remained unmatched. The V gene's germline CDR1 is MNHNS and CDR2 SASEGT. DNA for the CDR3: TGTGCCAGCACTAGGGGGACAGAAGAGACCCAGTACTTC. This codes for CASTRGTEETQYF.

This sequence joins TRBV11-2 and TRBJ2-2; D not certain. The ends were cut back, 2 bases at V and 6 bases at J, with 10 bases in the middle. Germline CDR1 SGHAT, CDR2 FQNNGV. The CDR3 is 14 amino acids. CDR3 bases: TGTGCCAGCAGCTTATTCAAGGTGGCCGGGGAGCTGTTTTTT. It specifies CASSLFKVAGELFF.

This chain connects TRBV10-3 to TRBJ2-3; 8 positions agree with TRBD2. This CDR3 has 13 residues. With V trimmed by 7 bases and J by 5 bases, 5 bases remained unmatched. Germline V gives CDR1 ENHRY, CDR2 SYGVKD. The CDR3 spells CAIKGLAGDTQYF. CDR3 DNA sequence: TGTGCCATCAAGGGGCTAGCGGGAGATACGCAGTATTTT.

The chain is built from TRBV30 and TRBJ2-7, with D perhaps matching TRBD2 (6 bases). The CDR3 is 12 amino acids. Trimming stripped 5 bases from V and 5 bases from J, with 13 bases between. Germline CDR1 is GTSNPN and CDR2 is SVGIG (reference sequence). The CDR3 region is CAWAGRLNEQYF. The CDR3 nucleotides read TGTGCCTGGGCGGGACGATTGAACGAGCAGTACTTC.

The V and J genes are TRBV5-4 and TRBJ2-2; the D is unclear. Deletions cut 4 bases from V and 5 bases from J, with 18 bases between. The length of the CDR3 is 16 residues. The germline gives CDR1 SGHNT, CDR2 YYREEE (reference sequence). For the CDR3, the DNA is TGTGCCAGCAGCCATTGGGGTGCTCCCGAGACCGGGGAGCTGTTTTTT. Amino acids: CASSHWGAPETGELFF.

V gene TRBV11-1 combines with J gene TRBJ2-7; a weak D match, TRBD2 (6 bases). Germline CDR1 is SGHAT and CDR2 is FQDESV (reference sequence). The ends were cut back, 3 bases at V and 0 bases at J, with 12 bases in the middle. This CDR3 contains 15 residues. The CDR3 is CASSFFAGSSYEQYF. The CDR3 DNA is TGTGCCAGCAGCTTCTTCGCCGGGAGCTCCTACGAGCAGTACTTC.

Concerning this clone itself: One end of the junction is discordant with germline, which a read error may explain. The chain has TRBV7-7 and TRBJ2-7; D unclear. Germline CDR1 reads SSHAT; CDR2 reads FNYEAQ (reference sequence). The CDR3 sequence is 13 residues long. The CDR3 region has the DNA TGTGCTAGCAGCTTAGGCTTCACCTACGAGCAGTACTTC. This gives the protein CASSLGFTYEQYF.

The rearrangement joins TRBV18 to TRBJ2-6; perhaps TRBD1 as D (5 bases). Germline values: CDR1 KGHSH, CDR2 LQKENI. V shed 6 bases and J shed 4 bases, with 13 bases lying between them. The CDR3 extends over 15 amino acids. CDR3: CASSLPGSGANVLTF. CDR3 nucleotide sequence: TGTGCCAGCTCCCTTCCAGGGTCCGGGGCCAACGTCCTGACTTTC.

V and J are TRBV5-1 and TRBJ2-1; 7 bases fit TRBD2. This CDR3 spans 15 amino acids. CDR1 and CDR2 from the germline V gene are SGHRS and YFSETQ. V was pared by 7 bases and J by 6 bases, with 13 bases of the junction left unmatched. The CDR3 sequence is CASAYGPQRGNEQFF. CDR3 DNA sequence: TGCGCCAGCGCCTATGGCCCTCAGCGGGGCAATGAGCAGTTCTTC.

This clone turned up a few times. The chain uses TRBV4-1 and TRBJ2-7, with unresolved D. Germline V gives CDR1 MGHRA, CDR2 YSYEKL. The ends were cut back, 5 bases at V and 3 bases at J, with 5 bases in the middle. This CDR3 has 11 amino acids. This CDR3 is CASSDDYEQYF. CDR3 bases: TGCGCCAGCAGCGATGACTACGAGCAGTACTTC.

V is TRBV25-1 and J is TRBJ2-3; no definite D call. The V gene's germline CDR1 is MGHDK and CDR2 SYGVNS. This CDR3 has 16 amino acids. With 0 bases removed from V and 2 bases from J, the gap between germline ends came to 12 bases. This CDR3 reads CASSEYFTGPTDTQYF. The DNA for the CDR3 is TGTGCCAGCAGTGAATACTTCACGGGCCCCACAGATACGCAGTATTTT.

This rearrangement joins TRBV7-6 to TRBJ1-1; D not certain. V lost 1 base and J 6 bases, leaving 15 bases between the germline ends. The CDR3 extends over 15 amino acids. Germline CDR1 is SGHVS and CDR2 is FNYEAQ. The CDR3, as DNA: TGTGCCAGCAGCTTAGGAGTATCGTTTGTCGCTGAAGCTTTCTTT. Its protein is CASSLGVSFVAEAFF.

The V call is TRBV19, the J call TRBJ2-7, with TRBD1 identical over 7 bases. CDR3 length: 13 residues. V shed 6 bases and J 0 bases; nucleotides not matched to a gene: 2. Germline CDR1 and CDR2: LNHDA and SQIVND (reference sequence). CDR3 sequence (DNA): TGTGCCAGTAGGGCAGGGGGCTCCTACGAGCAGTACTTC. Translating gives CASRAGGSYEQYF.

The chain recombines TRBV6-1 with TRBJ1-1; maybe TRBD1 (6 bases). Trimming pared 6 bases from V and 6 bases from J, leaving 14 bases between. CDR3 length: 13 amino acids. Germline V lookup: CDR1 MNHNS, CDR2 SASEGT. This chain's CDR3 is CASSYRDLPEAFF. CDR3 DNA: TGTGCCAGCAGCTACAGGGATCTCCCTGAAGCTTTCTTT.

This clone was detected only once. The rearrangement links TRBV9 to TRBJ2-2, with D possibly being TRBD1 (6 bases). This CDR3 region has 15 residues. Germline CDR1 is SGDLS and CDR2 is YYNGEE. V lost 4 bases and J 4 bases, leaving 14 bases between the germline ends. The CDR3 here is CASSLGQGPTGELFF. The CDR3 nucleotides read TGTGCCAGCAGCTTAGGGCAGGGGCCCACCGGGGAGCTGTTTTTT. Based on the CDR3 plus reference TRBV9 and TRBJ2-2, the full variable domain is DSGVTQTPKHLITATGQRVTLRCSPRSGDLSVYWYQQSLDQGLQFLIQYYNGEERAKGNILERFSAQQFPDLHSELNLSSLELGDSALYFCASSLGQGPTGELFFGEGSRLTVL.

This clone was picked up one time. The chain joins TRBV4-2 to TRBJ2-3; unclear D gene. The CDR3 runs 15 residues. Trimming left V 0 bases short and J 0 bases short, with 7 bases between. The germline V gene has CDR1 LGHNA and CDR2 YNFKEQ. In nucleotides, the CDR3 is TGTGCCAGCAGCCAAGATCCCTTGAGCACAGATACGCAGTATTTT. This translates into CASSQDPLSTDTQYF.

This rearrangement joins TRBV6-6 to TRBJ1-1, with TRBD1 matching 12 bases. The CDR3 has 15 residues. Germline V CDR1 and CDR2: MNHNY, SVGAGI (reference sequence). J gave up 6 bases and V 4 bases, and 6 bases lay outside the gene matches. CDR3 region: CASSFRDRGLAEAFF. The CDR3 nucleotides read TGTGCCAGCAGTTTCCGGGACAGGGGGCTTGCTGAAGCTTTCTTT.

The chain uses TRBV5-6 and TRBJ2-7, with 12 bases fitting TRBD2. Germline V lookup: CDR1 SGHDT, CDR2 YYEEEE. The CDR3 runs 16 residues. V dropped 3 bases and J dropped 0; count of bases not matched to a gene: 4. CDR3 region: CASSSGTSGSSYEQYF. The CDR3 DNA follows: TGTGCCAGCAGCTCTGGGACTAGCGGGTCCTCCTACGAGCAGTACTTC.

In its sample, this clone was seen a few times. The chain employs TRBV4-1 and TRBJ2-7; 13 positions agree with TRBD2. The CDR3 consists of 17 residues. The germline V gene has CDR1 MGHRA and CDR2 YSYEKL. V gave up 2 bases and J gave up 2 bases; unmatched junction bases: 6. As DNA, the CDR3 is TGCGCCAGCAGCCAATCCGTACTAGCGGGGGGGCCCTACGAGCAGTACTTC. Residues: CASSQSVLAGGPYEQYF.

The genes are TRBV10-3 and TRBJ2-7, with TRBD1 matching 7 bases. After removal of 6 bases from V and 3 bases from J, the junction contained 8 bases not matched to a gene. The CDR3 is 14 residues long. Germline V gives CDR1 ENHRY, CDR2 SYGVKD. The CDR3 DNA reads TGTGCCATCAGCGGACAGGCCGCCCTCTACGAGCAGTACTTC. Translating gives CAISGQAALYEQYF.

This rearrangement joins TRBV11-1 to TRBJ1-3, with TRBD1 identical over 7 bases. CDR3 length: 15 amino acids. Losses at the gene ends were 3 bases for V and 0 bases for J; bases not matched to a gene: 2. The germline V gene has CDR1 SGHAT and CDR2 FQDESV (reference sequence). CDR3 in DNA: TGTGCCAGCAGCTTGGGGACAGTCTCTGGAAACACCATATATTTT. Amino acids: CASSLGTVSGNTIYF.

The chain combines TRBV13 with TRBJ1-1; 11 bases are a match to TRBD1. This CDR3 contains 15 residues. V lost 4 bases, J lost 4 bases, and 5 bases stayed unmatched. The germline gives CDR1 PRHDT, CDR2 FYEKMQ (reference sequence). The CDR3 loop is CASSSPGTGGTEAFF. Written as DNA, the CDR3 is TGTGCCAGCAGCTCTCCGGGGACAGGGGGCACTGAAGCTTTCTTT.

The J gene is TRBJ1-1, the V gene TRBV7-3; no clear D. CDR1 and CDR2 from the germline V gene are SGHTA and FQGTGA. This CDR3 has 13 residues. Trimming cost V 8 bases and J 2 bases, with 12 bases left between them. CDR3 DNA: TGTGCCAGCGGCAGTACACCTAACACTGAAGCTTTCTTT. It specifies CASGSTPNTEAFF.

This chain joins TRBV4-1 and TRBJ2-1, with TRBD2 identical over 13 bases. Germline V gene sequence: CDR1 MGHRA, CDR2 YSYEKL. The V gene end was trimmed by 0 bases and the J gene end by 2 bases; junction bases not matched to a gene: 10. The CDR3 consists of 20 residues. The CDR3 protein is CASSQDPTLGLAGPYNEQFF. The CDR3 DNA reads as TGCGCCAGCAGCCAAGACCCGACCTTGGGACTAGCGGGGCCCTACAATGAGCAGTTCTTC.

The V gene is TRBV4-1, the J gene TRBJ1-1, with 7 bases matching TRBD1. Germline loops: CDR1 MGHRA, CDR2 YSYEKL. This CDR3 has 15 residues. V shed 5 bases, J shed 2 bases, and the junction held 8 bases outside the gene matches. CDR3 loop: CASSGGQGGNTEAFF. As DNA, the CDR3 is TGCGCCAGCAGCGGAGGGCAGGGGGGCAACACTGAAGCTTTCTTT.

V gene TRBV27 combines with J gene TRBJ2-7; weak D call: TRBD1 (6 bases). The CDR3 is made up of 15 amino acids. The germline V and J ends were trimmed by 8 bases and 0 bases, with 17 bases remaining between them. Germline V gene sequence: CDR1 MNHEY, CDR2 SMNVEV (reference sequence). For the CDR3, the DNA is TGTGCCAGCGGGTACTCCACAGGGTTCTCCTACGAGCAGTACTTC. Its protein is CASGYSTGFSYEQYF.

The chain couples TRBV4-1 to TRBJ2-7; the D call may be TRBD1 or TRBD2 (5 bases each). This CDR3 is built from 13 residues. Germline V gene data show CDR1 as MGHRA and CDR2 as YSYEKL. Trimming took off 1 base at V and 6 bases at J, with 10 bases between the two ends. CDR3 sequence (DNA): TGCGCCAGCAGCCAAGGGGAAGGGACCGAGCAGTACTTC. Amino acid sequence: CASSQGEGTEQYF.

This chain connects TRBV15 to TRBJ2-5; possible D gene TRBD1, 6 bases. CDR1 and CDR2 from the germline V gene are LNHNV and YYDKDF (reference sequence). Trimming took 3 bases from V and 3 from J, leaving 14 bases between them. This CDR3 is built from 15 residues. The CDR3 region is CATSRHSTGEETQYF. The DNA of the CDR3 is TGTGCCACCAGCAGGCACTCGACAGGAGAAGAGACCCAGTACTTC.

The genes are TRBV7-9 and TRBJ2-1; TRBD2 agrees at 7 bases. Trimming took 5 bases from V and 8 from J; bases not matched to a gene: 18. The germline gives CDR1 SEHNR, CDR2 FQNEAQ (reference sequence). The CDR3 extends over 17 amino acids. DNA for the CDR3: TGTGCCAGCAGCCCCACAACTAGCGTAACACCCTTCTATGAGCAGTTCTTC. Translated, it gives CASSPTTSVTPFYEQFF.

V and J are TRBV28 and TRBJ2-7; D is perhaps TRBD2 (6 bases). Germline CDR1 and CDR2: MDHEN and SYDVKM. The V end was cut by 2 bases, the J end by 2 bases, with 13 bases between. The CDR3 covers 15 residues. This CDR3 is CASSLPWASAYEQYF. CDR3 DNA: TGTGCCAGCAGTTTACCTTGGGCTAGCGCCTACGAGCAGTACTTC.